The 27 T cell receptor beta chains listed next were all sequenced from one sample in a study of cytomegalovirus exposure and HLA in healthy donors. PCR primers comprised 60 Vbeta and 13 Jbeta primers. The data were produced by immunoSEQ multiplex PCR, yet TCRdb's version contains in-frame clones alone and is incomplete. In the table there are around 240,000 clones, about 81% of which are singletons. The sample consisted of PBMCs. The receptors shown here come from a woman between 35 and 50 years old in good health and CMV-seropositive.

This chain joins TRBV5-6 and TRBJ1-6; D unclear. Germline V CDR1 and CDR2: SGHDT, YYEEEE. The CDR3 spans 16 residues. Trimming removed 0 bases from V and 4 bases from J, with 11 bases in between. The CDR3 here is CASSLDGGVYNSPLHF. The CDR3 DNA reads as TGTGCCAGCAGCTTGGACGGAGGCGTTTATAATTCACCCCTCCACTTT.

In this sample, this clone turned up once. The chain couples TRBV6-6 to TRBJ2-2, with D hard to call. V was pared by 0 bases and J by 4 bases, with 6 bases between. Germline V CDR1 and CDR2: MNHNY, SVGAGI (reference sequence). This CDR3 spans 14 amino acids. CDR3 residues: CASSYSASTGELFF. In DNA form, the CDR3 reads TGTGCCAGCAGTTACTCGGCCAGCACCGGGGAGCTGTTTTTT.

The chain employs TRBV6-5 and TRBJ1-4, with no clear D. V was pared by 2 bases and J by 6 bases, with 10 bases between. CDR3 length: 14 residues. Germline V gives CDR1 MNHEY, CDR2 SVGAGI. The CDR3 sequence: CASSYGQAYEKLFF. The CDR3 DNA reads as TGTGCCAGCAGTTACGGGCAGGCGTATGAAAAACTGTTTTTT.

The V call is TRBV28, the J call TRBJ2-7; possible D gene TRBD1, 6 bases. V was shortened by 5 bases and J by 2 bases, with 13 bases between the two germline ends. This CDR3 is built from 14 residues. The germline CDR1 and CDR2 sequences are MDHEN and SYDVKM. CDR3 bases: TGTGCCAGCAGTCCGACAGGACGGACCTACGAGCAGTACTTC. This sequence encodes CASSPTGRTYEQYF.

The chain links TRBV6-6 to TRBJ1-2, with TRBD1 matching over 7 bases. Trimming took 5 bases from V and 6 from J; bases not matched to a gene: 9. The germline V gene encodes CDR1 MNHNY and CDR2 SVGAGI (reference sequence). The CDR3 is 14 residues long. The CDR3 DNA follows: TGTGCCAGCAGTGGGGCCGACAGGGAGGATGGCTACACCTTC. Translation gives CASSGADREDGYTF.

The rearrangement uses TRBV7-9 and TRBJ2-2; 10 nucleotides match TRBD1. The germline V gene encodes CDR1 SEHNR and CDR2 FQNEAQ (reference sequence). V trimming: 4 bases; J trimming: 1 base; junction bases outside the gene matches: 6. CDR3 length equals 17 residues. The chain's CDR3 is CASSSKGQGENTGELFF. The CDR3 DNA reads as TGTGCCAGCAGCTCCAAAGGACAGGGGGAGAACACCGGGGAGCTGTTTTTT.

The table lists this clone with a few counts. The junction shows a germline mismatch at one end, possibly a read error. The V and J genes are TRBV4-1 and TRBJ2-2; D is uncertain. CDR1 and CDR2 from the germline V gene are MGHRA and YSYEKL. This CDR3 spans 14 amino acids. This chain's CDR3 is CASSQGVRFGELFF. The CDR3 DNA follows: TGTGCCAGCAGCCAAGGAGTACGTTTCGGGGAGCTGTTTTTT.

This clone was observed once. The V and J genes are TRBV6-5 and TRBJ2-5; TRBD2 matches 8 bases. The J call may be faulty, since TRBJ2-7 better matches the DNA end. CDR1 MNHEY and CDR2 SVGAGI come from the germline V gene. The CDR3 sequence is 15 residues long. CDR3 loop: CASSYGQRGSYEQYF. The CDR3 bases are TGTGCCAGCAGTTACGGGCAGCGGGGGTCCTACGAGCAGTACTTC.

This clone showed up just a few times. Distinct nucleotide sequences in the sample also encode this CDR3. The chain employs TRBV12-5 and TRBJ2-3, with D perhaps TRBD2 (6 bases). Trimming cost V 1 base and J 6 bases, with 14 bases left between them. Germline-derived CDR1 and CDR2 are LGHNT and FRNRAP. This CDR3 has 15 amino acids. The chain's CDR3 is CASGLGAGTRDTQYF. The CDR3 DNA follows: TGTGCTAGTGGTTTGGGAGCGGGCACGCGGGATACGCAGTATTTT.

This clone was seen just once. This chain joins TRBV6-5 and TRBJ2-5; D not resolved. The J call may be incorrect, as the DNA end agrees better with TRBJ2-7. The CDR3 spans 13 residues. The germline V gene has CDR1 MNHEY and CDR2 SVGAGI. The CDR3 DNA sequence: TGTGCCAGCAGTCCCGCTCCTCCGCTCGAGCAGTACTTC. Translating it yields CASSPAPPLEQYF.

The chain combines TRBV18 with TRBJ2-7, with TRBD1 matching 7 bases. J was trimmed by 2 bases and V by 3 bases; bases with no gene match: 10. Germline V gene sequence: CDR1 KGHSH, CDR2 LQKENI. CDR3 size: 16 residues. As DNA, the CDR3 is TGTGCCAGCTCACCCCCAAGACAGGGCGCCACCTACGAGCAGTACTTC. Translation: CASSPPRQGATYEQYF.

The chain recombines TRBV11-2 with TRBJ2-5; D is unclear. Trimming removed 7 bases at V and 5 bases at J, with 8 bases between. The CDR3 is 11 residues long. CDR1 SGHAT and CDR2 FQNNGV come from the germline V gene. Here the CDR3 reads CASTTYETQYF. The CDR3 nucleotides read TGTGCCAGCACCACATACGAGACCCAGTACTTC.

This clone was picked up a small number of times. The J gene is TRBJ1-4, the V gene TRBV9; D might be TRBD1 (6 bases). Germline lookup yields CDR1 SGDLS and CDR2 YYNGEE. The V gene lost 3 bases and the J gene lost 7 bases, with 16 bases spanning the gap. The CDR3 extends over 15 amino acids. As DNA, the CDR3 is TGTGCCAGCAGCGCCGCAGGCGGGGGCGGTGAAAAACTGTTTTTT. This gives the protein CASSAAGGGGEKLFF.

The J gene is TRBJ2-7, the V gene TRBV4-3; D remains unclear. Germline CDR1 and CDR2: LGHNA and YSLEER. The CDR3 runs to 14 residues. V lost 0 bases, J lost 3 bases, and 9 bases lay in between. The CDR3 is CASSQEQFLYEQYF. Here the CDR3 DNA reads TGCGCCAGCAGCCAAGAGCAGTTTCTCTACGAGCAGTACTTC.

This chain connects TRBV2 to TRBJ2-3, with 9 bases identical to TRBD2. The CDR3 is 15 residues long. The J segment lost 4 bases and the V segment lost 9 bases, leaving 11 bases of the junction unmatched. The germline gives CDR1 SNHLY, CDR2 FYNNEI. The CDR3 region is CASGGREGLADTQYF. CDR3 coding DNA: TGTGCCAGTGGGGGGCGGGAGGGCCTGGCAGATACGCAGTATTTT.

The CDR3 nucleotides read TGTGCCAGCTCACCACAAGGGGTAAATAGCGAGCAGTACTTC. Its translation is CASSPQGVNSEQYF. The V gene is TRBV18, the J gene TRBJ2-7; possible D gene TRBD1, 5 bases. Between the trimmed V and J ends, which lost 1 base and 6 bases, there was a span of 13 bases. The germline V gene encodes CDR1 KGHSH and CDR2 LQKENI. CDR3 length: 14 amino acids.

This rearrangement joins TRBV9 to TRBJ2-7; 9 positions match TRBD1. J lost 2 bases, V lost 3 bases, and 6 bases had no gene match. Germline values: CDR1 SGDLS, CDR2 YYNGEE. The length of the CDR3 is 15 residues. This CDR3 is CASSESGTGTYEQYF. DNA for the CDR3: TGTGCCAGCAGCGAGTCCGGGACAGGGACCTACGAGCAGTACTTC.

The V and J genes are TRBV30 and TRBJ1-1, with no clear D. Germline-derived CDR1 and CDR2 are GTSNPN and SVGIG (reference sequence). The CDR3 extends over 15 amino acids. V lost 0 bases, J lost 1 base, and 12 bases lay in between. This CDR3 reads CAWSVLYGENTEAFF. CDR3 coding DNA: TGTGCCTGGAGTGTCCTGTACGGAGAGAACACTGAAGCTTTCTTT.

The rearrangement uses TRBV12-5 and TRBJ1-2; D is unresolved. V was pared by 1 base and J by 4 bases, with 13 bases between. The germline CDR1 and CDR2 sequences are LGHNT and FRNRAP. CDR3 length: 15 residues. The CDR3 here is CASGLAYGSFYGYTF. The CDR3 DNA sequence: TGTGCTAGTGGTTTGGCGTACGGGTCGTTCTATGGCTACACCTTC.

The chain joins TRBV7-2 to TRBJ2-1; weak D call: TRBD1 (6 bases). Germline V gives CDR1 SGHTA, CDR2 FQGNSA. V was shortened by 1 base and J by 4 bases, with 11 bases between the two germline ends. The CDR3 covers 15 residues. In DNA form, the CDR3 reads TGTGCCAGCAGCTTAGGTGGGGGCGAATACAATGAGCAGTTCTTC. Its translation is CASSLGGGEYNEQFF.

This clone appeared once. The chain recombines TRBV30 with TRBJ2-1; D is perhaps TRBD2 (5 bases). The V and J ends lost 2 bases and 6 bases respectively, with 17 bases between them. Germline V lookup: CDR1 GTSNPN, CDR2 SVGIG (reference sequence). The CDR3 totals 15 residues. The CDR3 DNA reads TGTGCCTGGAGTCCCTCCCCCCTAGCAGTCAATGAGCAGTTCTTC. Translation: CAWSPSPLAVNEQFF.

The CDR3, as DNA: TGTGCCAGCAGTCTATTAGGACAGTTGAACACCGGGGAGCTGTTTTTT. Protein product: CASSLLGQLNTGELFF. The chain couples TRBV27 to TRBJ2-2; TRBD1 is a possible D gene (6 bases). Germline V gene sequence: CDR1 MNHEY, CDR2 SMNVEV (reference sequence). This CDR3 has 16 residues. Trimming took off 5 bases at V and 1 base at J, with 14 bases between the two ends.

J is TRBJ2-7 and V is TRBV7-3, with TRBD2 as a possible D gene (5 bases). This CDR3 has 13 residues. Germline V gene data show CDR1 as SGHTA and CDR2 as FQGTGA. Trimming took 8 bases from V and 3 from J, leaving 14 bases between them. CDR3: CASARGSGYEQYF. CDR3 DNA sequence: TGTGCCAGCGCCCGGGGAAGCGGCTACGAGCAGTACTTC.

The chain uses TRBV20-1 and TRBJ1-4, with D uncertain. The CDR3 spans 10 residues. Germline V gene sequence: CDR1 DFQATT, CDR2 SNEGSKA (reference sequence). V dropped 7 bases and J dropped 7 bases, with 7 bases sitting between them. For the CDR3, the DNA is TGCAGTGTCAGTGGTGAAAAACTGTTTTTT. It translates to CSVSGEKLFF.

The chain employs TRBV9 and TRBJ2-1; TRBD2 matches at 14 bases. Trimming cost V 8 bases and J 8 bases; bases outside gene matches: 6. The CDR3 extends over 14 amino acids. CDR1 is SGDLS, CDR2 YYNGEE, per germline. The CDR3: CARGTSGGLDEQFF. The CDR3 DNA is TGTGCCAGAGGGACTAGCGGGGGATTGGATGAGCAGTTCTTC.

The chain joins TRBV23-1 to TRBJ1-5; 11 nucleotides agree with TRBD1. TRBV23-1 is an ORF; its function is uncertain. CDR3 length: 17 amino acids. The V segment lost 3 bases and the J segment 2 bases; nucleotides outside the gene matches: 6. CDR3 sequence reads: CASSQTDRGRGNQPQHF. The CDR3 DNA sequence: TGCGCCAGCAGTCAGACGGACAGGGGGCGCGGCAATCAGCCCCAGCATTTT.

The rearrangement uses TRBV18 and TRBJ2-7, with 12 bases fitting TRBD1. The trim removed 3 bases at V and 5 bases at J, leaving 5 bases unmatched. Germline CDR1 KGHSH, CDR2 LQKENI. This CDR3 is built from 15 residues. The CDR3 sequence: CASSPPRDRGHEQYF. CDR3 bases: TGTGCCAGCTCACCTCCCCGGGACAGGGGGCACGAGCAGTACTTC.